This T cell receptor beta chain was obtained from a study of T cells after yellow fever vaccination. Across the whole study: Fractions low in cell number were prepared with SMART-Seq v4 Ultra Low Input. Whole-study findings and limits: Most clones from primary vaccination were detected again post-booster (just under 97% CD4, 88% CD8).

TCRdb reprocessed the 5' RACE reads via MiXCR and lists one record per CDR3 protein. The sample includes about 550,000 distinct CDR3 sequences, around 21% of them seen just once. The V gene end was trimmed by 5 bases and the J gene end by 6 bases; junction bases not matched to a gene: 9. This CDR3 region has 15 residues. Germline V gene sequence: CDR1 SGHRS, CDR2 YFSETQ. Worth noting for this clonotype: Its antigen remains unknown.

The chain carries TRBV5-1 and TRBJ2-1; 9 nucleotides agree with TRBD2. The source was PBMCs, collected 15 days after the yellow fever booster vaccination. The TCR was taken from a young man who received the YFV17D yellow fever vaccine. The CDR3 DNA follows: TGCGCCAGCAGGGCTTTGGCGGGAGGGCGCAATGAGCAGTTCTTC. As protein: CASRALAGGRNEQFF.